This T cell receptor (beta chain) stems from a study of chemoradiotherapy in HPV16-positive cancers (dated by TCRdb to the early 2020s). Regarding the research as a whole: Using functional T-cell assays on cells from a couple of HPV16-positive patients, the researchers defined candidate HPV-specific T-cell clones and common TCR motifs. The study set out to ask whether T-cell immunity against the HPV oncoproteins E6 and E7 changes over the course of chemoradiotherapy and whether that immunity affects survival. The candidate HPV-specific TCRs and motifs were subsequently tracked in TCR repertoires obtained from approximately 86 patients with HPV-related cancers.

What the work shows at the level of the full study, not this receptor alone: Only a couple of HPV16-positive patients were used to derive the functional definition of HPV-specific T cells, and the survival association was reported for HPV16-positive patients. Expansion of candidate HPV-specific clones and E7-related TCR motifs was observed in the tumor microenvironment during treatment, whereas no such expansion was observed for non-HPV-specific T cells. Improved recurrence-free survival in HPV16-positive patients was associated with expansion of HPV-responsive T cells during chemoradiotherapy.

V gives up 1 base and J gives up 7 bases, and the segment between their germline ends measures 16 bases. For CDR1 and CDR2, the germline V gene (reference sequence) lists LNHNV and YYDKDF. Its CDR3 holds 15 amino acids, cysteine through phenylalanine. Here the CDR3 DNA is all that survives: 45 bases in frame from base 1. On this clone: Its antigen is currently not known. No base quality information exists; no much larger clone differs at one position.

Library prep was done by the immunoSEQ multiplex PCR assay. In its TCRdb copy, this immuneACCESS table keeps in-frame sequences only and misses some clones. Where compared with another copy, unresolved V genes explain less than half of these, and the others have no known cause. Counted in this sample were just over 25,000 clones; around nine tenths of them appeared once. The top ten clonotypes cover roughly a fifth of the sample. Repertoires were sampled multiple times during chemoradiotherapy, which allowed clonal expansion in the tumor microenvironment to be followed. The source of this sequence is a human donor with HPV-associated anogenital cancer. The chain joins TRBV15 to TRBJ2-5, and possibly TRBD2, on 6 matching bases. The material was blood, obtained from a patient who underwent chemoradiotherapy. The DNA sequence follows: TGTGCCACCAGCAGAGGAGGGGCCTCGGAGGGGACCCAGTACTTC. It encodes CATSRGGASEGTQYF.